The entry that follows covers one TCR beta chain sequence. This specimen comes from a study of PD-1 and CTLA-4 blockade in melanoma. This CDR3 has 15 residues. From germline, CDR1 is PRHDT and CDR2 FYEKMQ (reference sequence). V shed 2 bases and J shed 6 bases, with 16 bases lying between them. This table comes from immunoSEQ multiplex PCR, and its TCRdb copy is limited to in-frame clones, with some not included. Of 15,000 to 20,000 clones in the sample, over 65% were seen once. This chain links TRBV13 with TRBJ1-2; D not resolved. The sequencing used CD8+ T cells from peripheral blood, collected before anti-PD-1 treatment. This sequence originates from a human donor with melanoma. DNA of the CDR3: TGTGCCAGCAGCTTACCCGGGCAAGGCTACCATGGCTACACCTTC. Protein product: CASSLPGQGYHGYTF.